Listed here are 22 T cell receptor beta chains from one sample, sequenced in a study of T cell repertoires in cytomegalovirus infection. TCRdb re-analysed the reads in MiXCR, keeping a single row per CDR3 protein. The sample shows about 140,000 distinct CDR3 sequences, roughly 6% of them seen only once. Sample: PBMCs. The receptors stem from a human donor in good health (CMV status not recorded). Some clones in this sample may be carry-over from other donors' samples.

This rearrangement joins TRBV19 to TRBJ1-2, with TRBD1 as a possible D gene (6 bases). V gave up 1 base and J gave up 8 bases, with 11 bases separating them. Germline V CDR1 and CDR2: LNHDA, SQIVND (reference sequence). There are 13 residues in the CDR3. CDR3 amino acids: CASSIGQAAGYTF. The DNA for the CDR3 is TGTGCCAGTAGTATAGGACAGGCCGCCGGCTACACCTTC.

This clonotype was counted at least ten times. The chain carries TRBV7-2 and TRBJ1-2; the D is unclear. The V gene lost 4 bases and the J gene lost 1 base, with 7 bases spanning the gap. The CDR3 is 13 residues long. The germline V gene has CDR1 SGHTA and CDR2 FQGNSA. The CDR3 region is CASSSDNNYGYTF. The CDR3 nucleotides are TGTGCCAGCAGCTCCGACAATAACTATGGCTACACCTTC.

This clonotype was picked up many times. This rearrangement joins TRBV12-3 or TRBV12-4 to TRBJ2-7, with D maybe TRBD1 (5 bases). Trimming pared 3 bases from V and 2 bases from J, leaving 11 bases between. The CDR3 runs to 14 residues. CDR3 protein: CASSLSPQAYEQYF. The CDR3 region has the DNA TGTGCCAGCAGTTTGTCGCCACAGGCCTACGAGCAGTACTTC.

The chain links TRBV7-9 to TRBJ2-3; TRBD1 matches at 8 bases. With 5 bases clipped from V and 10 bases from J, the junction kept 23 bases outside the gene matches. Looked up from germline, CDR1 is SEHNR and CDR2 is FQNEAQ (reference sequence). The CDR3 runs 18 residues. CDR3 sequence (DNA): TGTGCCAGCAGCAGCCCCCAACTGACAGGGGATAGGTTAATTGCGCAGTATTTT. It codes for CASSSPQLTGDRLIAQYF.

This clonotype was recorded many times. The CDR3 nucleotides read TGTGCCAGCAGCTCCTACTCCATTGATACGCAGTATTTT. Translating it yields CASSSYSIDTQYF. V usage is TRBV7-2 and J usage is TRBJ2-3; D remains unclear. V lost 4 bases and J lost 6, with 11 bases in between. Germline V gene lookup returns CDR1 SGHTA and CDR2 FQGNSA. The CDR3 totals 13 residues.

This clonotype was seen many times. The chain is built from TRBV11-3 and TRBJ2-7; 7 positions agree with TRBD1. V trimming: 5 bases; J trimming: 0 bases; junction bases outside the gene matches: 4. CDR1 is SGHNT, CDR2 YENEEA, per germline. This CDR3 is 14 amino acids long. The CDR3 nucleotides are TGTGCCAGCAGCCAGGGACAGTCCTCCTACGAGCAGTACTTC. This encodes CASSQGQSSYEQYF.

The chain carries TRBV7-3 and TRBJ2-1, with D unclear. Germline lookup yields CDR1 SGHTA and CDR2 FQGTGA. V lost 5 bases and J 8 bases, leaving 13 bases between the germline ends. The length of the CDR3 is 13 residues. The CDR3 DNA reads as TGTGCCAGCAGCGGTGGTAGGATGGATGAGCAGTTCTTC. Protein product: CASSGGRMDEQFF.

In this sample, this clonotype turned up many times. The chain links TRBV20-1 to TRBJ1-1; 9 bases align to TRBD1. The CDR3 consists of 13 residues. V was pared by 4 bases and J by 1 base, with 1 base of the junction left unmatched. In germline, CDR1 is DFQATT, CDR2 SNEGSKA (reference sequence). The DNA for the CDR3 is TGCAGTGCTACGACAGGGGGGAACACTGAAGCTTTCTTT. Translated: CSATTGGNTEAFF.

Ten or more counts support this clonotype. The genes are TRBV7-9 and TRBJ1-5, with D unclear. The V end was cut by 2 bases, the J end by 5 bases, with 7 bases between. The CDR3 contains 13 residues. Germline loops: CDR1 SEHNR, CDR2 FQNEAQ (reference sequence). As DNA, the CDR3 is TGTGCCAGCAGCTTAAGGTACGATCAGCCCCAGCATTTT. Translating it yields CASSLRYDQPQHF.

This clonotype was detected ten times or more. The CDR3 here is CASSLIGGTDTQYF. For the CDR3, the DNA is TGTGCCAGCAGCCTGATTGGCGGGACAGATACGCAGTATTTT. The V and J genes are TRBV5-4 and TRBJ2-3, with D tentatively TRBD2 (5 bases). Trimming shortened V by 4 bases and J by 3 bases, and 12 bases separated the two germline ends. The CDR3 contains 14 residues. Germline V lookup: CDR1 SGHNT, CDR2 YYREEE (reference sequence).

This clonotype appeared many times. This rearrangement joins TRBV5-5 to TRBJ2-3, with unresolved D. The CDR3 totals 15 residues. Deletions cut 0 bases from V and 4 bases from J, with 12 bases between. The V gene's germline CDR1 is SGHKS and CDR2 YYEKEE (reference sequence). This CDR3 is CASSLGRSSSDTQYF. CDR3 coding DNA: TGTGCCAGCAGCTTGGGCCGTAGTAGCTCAGATACGCAGTATTTT.

In its sample, this clonotype was seen many times. The chain employs TRBV2 and TRBJ2-2; 7 bases map to TRBD2. The germline V gene encodes CDR1 SNHLY and CDR2 FYNNEI. Losses at the gene ends were 6 bases for V and 5 bases for J; bases not matched to a gene: 0. This CDR3 region has 12 residues. The CDR3 bases are TGTGCCAGCAGGGGAGGGACCGGGGAGCTGTTTTTT. Translated, it gives CASRGGTGELFF.

This clonotype was recorded at least ten times. At one boundary the junction diverges from the germline segment, which might be a read error. V gene TRBV7-2 combines with J gene TRBJ2-2; TRBD1 aligns across 10 bases. The CDR3 extends over 15 amino acids. Germline V gene lookup returns CDR1 SGHTA and CDR2 FQGNSA. CDR3 loop: CASSLAGQGGGELFF. DNA for the CDR3: TGTGCCAGCAGCCTAGCCGGACAGGGGGGCGGGGAGCTGTTTTTT.

The genes are TRBV5-6 and TRBJ2-7; no definite D call. Germline lookup yields CDR1 SGHDT and CDR2 YYEEEE. V shed 7 bases and J shed 0 bases, with 8 bases lying between them. This CDR3 has 12 amino acids. CDR3 nucleotides: TGTGCCAGCCGGGCCACCTCCTACGAGCAGTACTTC. Translated: CASRATSYEQYF.

There are many counts of this clonotype. The rearrangement joins TRBV5-1 to TRBJ2-1; 10 nucleotides line up with TRBD2. Trimming took 1 base from V and 9 from J; bases not matched to a gene: 7. Germline V gives CDR1 SGHRS, CDR2 YFSETQ. The CDR3 runs 15 residues. The chain's CDR3 is CASSLSSGGAREQFF. The CDR3 nucleotides are TGCGCCAGCAGCTTGTCCAGCGGGGGGGCGCGTGAGCAGTTCTTC. Together with reference TRBV5-1 and TRBJ2-1, the CDR3 gives the full variable domain: KAGVTQTPRYLIKTRGQQVTLSCSPISGHRSVSWYQQTPGQGLQFLFEYFSETQRNKGNFPGRFSGRQFSNSRSEMNVSTLELGDSALYLCASSLSSGGAREQFFGPGTRLTVL.

This clonotype was recorded at least ten times. This chain connects TRBV7-2 to TRBJ2-2; no clear D. Trimming left V 5 bases short and J 1 base short, with 11 bases between. The CDR3 is 15 amino acids. Germline CDR1 SGHTA, CDR2 FQGNSA. In DNA form, the CDR3 reads TGTGCCAGCAGCCTACCTAGGAGGAACACCGGGGAGCTGTTTTTT. It is translated as CASSLPRRNTGELFF. Filled out from reference TRBV7-2 and TRBJ2-2, the complete variable domain reads GAGVSQSPSNKVTEKGKDVELRCDPISGHTALYWYRQSLGQGLEFLIYFQGNSAPDKSGLPSDRFSAERTGGSVSTLTIQRTQQEDSAVYLCASSLPRRNTGELFFGEGSRLTVL.

This clonotype was observed at least ten times. The gene calls are TRBV4-2 and TRBJ1-2; D is possibly TRBD1 (6 bases). The length of the CDR3 is 16 residues. In germline, CDR1 is LGHNA, CDR2 YNFKEQ. V was clipped by 0 bases and J by 8 bases, with 19 bases between them. The CDR3 region is CASSQDGGGGRGGYTF. CDR3 bases: TGTGCCAGCAGCCAAGATGGGGGGGGGGGCCGCGGCGGCTACACCTTC.

The chain joins TRBV12-5 to TRBJ2-3, with D tentatively TRBD2 (5 bases). The CDR3 length is 13 residues. Trimming pared 6 bases from V and 5 bases from J, leaving 12 bases between. CDR1 is LGHNT, CDR2 FRNRAP, per germline. The CDR3 sequence is CASGPLGGDTQYF. CDR3 bases: TGTGCTAGTGGGCCCCTTGGAGGAGATACGCAGTATTTT.

The chain carries TRBV20-1 and TRBJ2-5; TRBD1 is a possible D gene (6 bases). This CDR3 has 14 residues. V gave up 6 bases and J gave up 4 bases, with 18 bases separating them. Per the germline V gene, CDR1 is DFQATT and CDR2 is SNEGSKA (reference sequence). The DNA of the CDR3 is TGCAGTGCAGGCCGGTGGGGGCCCGGAGAGACCCAGTACTTC. It specifies CSAGRWGPGETQYF.

In its sample, this clonotype was seen many times. This rearrangement joins TRBV7-6 to TRBJ2-5; weak D call: TRBD2 (7 bases). Germline lookup yields CDR1 SGHVS and CDR2 FNYEAQ. The CDR3 is 16 residues long. The V end lost 2 bases, the J end lost 5 bases, and 18 bases lay between the germline ends. The CDR3 here is CASSLRGGSQRETQYF. DNA for the CDR3: TGTGCCAGCAGCTTACGCGGGGGCTCCCAACGGGAGACCCAGTACTTC.

This clonotype was seen repeatedly, ten times or more. This rearrangement joins TRBV12-5 to TRBJ2-7; the D is unclear. Germline-derived CDR1 and CDR2 are LGHNT and FRNRAP. The ends were cut back, 1 base at V and 2 bases at J, with 6 bases in the middle. The CDR3 length is 13 residues. The CDR3 bases are TGTGCTAGTGGTTTGGACAGCACCTACGAGCAGTACTTC. Amino acids: CASGLDSTYEQYF.

This clonotype appeared a few times. J is TRBJ1-2 and V is TRBV20-1, with D hard to call. The CDR3 totals 10 residues. V lost 0 bases, J lost 8 bases, and 4 bases lay in between. Germline lookup yields CDR1 DFQATT and CDR2 SNEGSKA (reference sequence). The CDR3 region is CSAREVGYTF. The CDR3, as DNA: TGCAGTGCTAGAGAGGTGGGCTACACCTTC.